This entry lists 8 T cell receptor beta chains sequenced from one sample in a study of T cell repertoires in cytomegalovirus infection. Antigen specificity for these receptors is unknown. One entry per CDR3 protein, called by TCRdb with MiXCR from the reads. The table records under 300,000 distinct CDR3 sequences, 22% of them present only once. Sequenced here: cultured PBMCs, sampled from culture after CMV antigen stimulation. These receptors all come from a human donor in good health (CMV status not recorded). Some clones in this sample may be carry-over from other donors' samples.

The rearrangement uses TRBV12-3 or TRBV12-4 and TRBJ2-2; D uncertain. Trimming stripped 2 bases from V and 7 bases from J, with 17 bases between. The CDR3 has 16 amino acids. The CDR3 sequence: CASSLKVLGTGGELFF. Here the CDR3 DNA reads TGTGCCAGCAGTTTAAAGGTTTTAGGAACGGGCGGGGAGCTGTTTTTT.

For the CDR3, the DNA is TGTGCCAGCAGCTTACAAGGTGTCTATGGAAGCGAGCAGTACTTC. Its protein is CASSLQGVYGSEQYF. V is TRBV11-1 and J is TRBJ2-7; D remains unclear. Germline-derived CDR1 and CDR2 are SGHAT and FQDESV (reference sequence). Trimming took off 2 bases at V and 6 bases at J, with 17 bases between the two ends. The length of the CDR3 is 15 residues.

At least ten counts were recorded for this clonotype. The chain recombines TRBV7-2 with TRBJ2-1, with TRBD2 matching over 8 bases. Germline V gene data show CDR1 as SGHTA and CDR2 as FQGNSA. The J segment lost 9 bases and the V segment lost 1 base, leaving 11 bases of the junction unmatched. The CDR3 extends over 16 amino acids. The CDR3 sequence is CASSLVPLAGPTEQFF. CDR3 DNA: TGTGCCAGCAGCTTAGTCCCTCTAGCGGGCCCAACTGAGCAGTTCTTC.

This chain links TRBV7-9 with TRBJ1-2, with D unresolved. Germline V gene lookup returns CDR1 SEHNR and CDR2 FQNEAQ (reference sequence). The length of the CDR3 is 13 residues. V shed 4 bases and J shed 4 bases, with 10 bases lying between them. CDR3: CASSSSVSYGYTF. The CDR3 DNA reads TGTGCCAGCAGCTCATCGGTCTCCTATGGCTACACCTTC.

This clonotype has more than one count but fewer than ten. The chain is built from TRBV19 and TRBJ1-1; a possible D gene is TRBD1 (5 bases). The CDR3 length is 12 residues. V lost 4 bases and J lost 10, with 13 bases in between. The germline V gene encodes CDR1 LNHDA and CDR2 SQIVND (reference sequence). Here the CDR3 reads CASSKWGEIAFF. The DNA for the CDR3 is TGTGCCAGTAGTAAATGGGGGGAGATAGCTTTCTTT.

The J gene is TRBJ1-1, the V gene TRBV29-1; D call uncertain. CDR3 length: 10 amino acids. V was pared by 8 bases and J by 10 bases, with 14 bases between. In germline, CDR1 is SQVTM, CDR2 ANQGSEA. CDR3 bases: TGCAGCCCTGGGCCAGCCGTAGCTTTCTTT. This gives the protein CSPGPAVAFF.

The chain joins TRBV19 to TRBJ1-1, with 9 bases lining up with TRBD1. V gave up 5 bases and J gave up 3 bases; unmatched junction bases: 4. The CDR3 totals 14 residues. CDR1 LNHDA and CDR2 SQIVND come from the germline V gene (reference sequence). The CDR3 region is CASSGTGRYTEAFF. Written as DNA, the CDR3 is TGTGCCAGTAGTGGGACAGGGAGGTACACTGAAGCTTTCTTT. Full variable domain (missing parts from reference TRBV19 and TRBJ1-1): DGGITQSPKYLFRKEGQNVTLSCEQNLNHDAMYWYRQDPGQGLRLIYYSQIVNDFQKGDIAEGYSVSREKKESFPLTVTSAQKNPTAFYLCASSGTGRYTEAFFGQGTRLTVV.

The CDR3: CASSVNLAAVSSYNEQFF. CDR3 coding DNA: TGTGCCAGCAGTGTGAATCTAGCGGCCGTAAGCTCCTACAATGAGCAGTTCTTC. This chain connects TRBV28 to TRBJ2-1; 7 positions agree with TRBD2. Germline V gene data show CDR1 as MDHEN and CDR2 as SYDVKM. The CDR3 is made up of 18 amino acids. Trimming removed 5 bases from V and 0 bases from J; junction bases left unmatched: 13.